This T cell receptor (beta chain) was recovered during a study of radiotherapy plus CTLA-4 blockade in lung cancer. Whole-study context: Objective response rate was about 20%; disease control rate, approximately 28%.

Repertoires were generated with immunoSEQ multiplex PCR, while TCRdb's copy carries only in-frame clones and drops some. The table lists about 62,000 clones, roughly 76% of them singletons. The V and J ends lost 5 bases and 2 bases respectively, with 15 bases between them. CDR1 is SEHNR, CDR2 FQNEAQ, per germline (reference sequence). The CDR3 runs to 15 residues. The rearrangement uses TRBV7-9 and TRBJ1-2; D remains ambiguous. The clonotype was recovered from a human donor with non-small cell lung cancer who had a complete response to radiotherapy plus ipilimumab. The sequences come from peripheral blood, collected from a patient treated with radiotherapy plus ipilimumab. The CDR3 sequence: CASSLPPRENYGYTF. The CDR3 region has the DNA TGTGCCAGCAGCCTACCCCCCCGGGAGAACTATGGCTACACCTTC. The entire variable domain, with the rest obtained from reference TRBV7-9 and TRBJ1-2, is as follows: DTGVSQNPRHKITKRGQNVTFRCDPISEHNRLYWYRQTLGQGPEFLTYFQNEAQLEKSRLLSDRFSAERPKGSFSTLEIQRTEQGDSAMYLCASSLPPRENYGYTFGSGTRLTVV.